The entry that follows covers one TCR beta chain sequence. The entry originates in a study of cytomegalovirus exposure and HLA in healthy donors. Germline V lookup: CDR1 SNHLY, CDR2 FYNNEI. V dropped 3 bases and J dropped 6; count of bases not matched to a gene: 7. CDR3 length equals 14 residues. Amplification used 60 Vbeta primers and 13 Jbeta primers. Generated by immunoSEQ multiplex PCR, the TCRdb table keeps only in-frame clones and is missing some. Among over 85,000 clones, more than 60% were seen once, and the ten largest hold about 6.8%. The chain has TRBV2 and TRBJ1-1; 7 bases align to TRBD1. The sample comprised PBMCs. The sequence derives from a man aged 25 to 40 in good health and CMV-seropositive. CDR3 DNA: TGTGCCAGCAGTGAGCGACAGGGTAGCCCTGAAGCTTTCTTT. As protein: CASSERQGSPEAFF.